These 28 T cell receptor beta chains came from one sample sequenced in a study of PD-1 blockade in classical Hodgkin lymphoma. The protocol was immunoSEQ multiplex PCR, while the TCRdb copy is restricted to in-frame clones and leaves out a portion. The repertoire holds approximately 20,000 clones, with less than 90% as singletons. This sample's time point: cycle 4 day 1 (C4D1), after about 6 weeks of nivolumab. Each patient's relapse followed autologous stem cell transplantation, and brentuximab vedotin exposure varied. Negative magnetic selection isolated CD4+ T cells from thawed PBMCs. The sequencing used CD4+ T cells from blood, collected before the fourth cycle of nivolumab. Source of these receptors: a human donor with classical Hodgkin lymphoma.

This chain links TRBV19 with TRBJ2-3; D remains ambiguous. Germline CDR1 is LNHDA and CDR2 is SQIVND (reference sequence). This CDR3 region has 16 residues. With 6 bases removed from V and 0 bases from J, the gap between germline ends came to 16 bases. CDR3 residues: CASSHLGLSSTDTQYF. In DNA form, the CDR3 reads TGTGCCAGTAGCCACCTAGGGCTAAGTAGCACAGATACGCAGTATTTT.

The CDR3, as DNA: TGTGCCAGCAGTTACGGGACTATCACAGATACGCAGTATTTT. Its protein is CASSYGTITDTQYF. This sequence joins TRBV6-6 and TRBJ2-3; 7 nucleotides line up with TRBD2. Per germline, CDR1 MNHNY and CDR2 SVGAGI (reference sequence). The CDR3 is 14 amino acids. The ends lost 2 bases at V and 2 bases at J; junction bases unmatched: 1.

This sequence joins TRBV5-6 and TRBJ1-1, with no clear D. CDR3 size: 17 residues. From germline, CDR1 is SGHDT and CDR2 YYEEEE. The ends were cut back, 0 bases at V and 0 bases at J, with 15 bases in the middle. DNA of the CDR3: TGTGCCAGCAGCTTGGGGGAAACCAGGATTATGAACACTGAAGCTTTCTTT. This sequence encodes CASSLGETRIMNTEAFF.

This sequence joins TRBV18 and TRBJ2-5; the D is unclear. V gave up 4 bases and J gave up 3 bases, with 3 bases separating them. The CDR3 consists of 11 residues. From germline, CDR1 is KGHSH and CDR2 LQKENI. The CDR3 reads CASSREETQYF. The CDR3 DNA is TGTGCCAGCTCACGAGAAGAGACCCAGTACTTC.

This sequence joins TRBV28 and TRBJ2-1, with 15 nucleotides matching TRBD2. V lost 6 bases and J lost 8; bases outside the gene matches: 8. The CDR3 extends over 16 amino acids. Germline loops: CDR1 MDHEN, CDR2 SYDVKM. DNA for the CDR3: TGTGCCAGCAGAGGGGGGGGACTAGCGGGAGGATATGAGCAGTTCTTC. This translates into CASRGGGLAGGYEQFF.

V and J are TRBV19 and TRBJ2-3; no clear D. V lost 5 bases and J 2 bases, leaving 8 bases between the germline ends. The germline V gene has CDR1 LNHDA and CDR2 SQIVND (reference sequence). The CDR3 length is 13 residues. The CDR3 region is CASSLRLTDTQYF. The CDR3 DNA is TGTGCCAGTAGTTTGAGGCTCACAGATACGCAGTATTTT.

The CDR3 is CASSNEGQGVTGELFF. The CDR3 nucleotides are TGCGCCAGCAGCAACGAAGGACAGGGGGTAACCGGGGAGCTGTTTTTT. The chain is built from TRBV5-1 and TRBJ2-2, with 10 positions matching TRBD1. Germline trimming cut 4 bases from V and 5 bases from J; bases unmatched to any gene: 8. The CDR3 loop spans 16 amino acids. Germline values: CDR1 SGHRS, CDR2 YFSETQ.

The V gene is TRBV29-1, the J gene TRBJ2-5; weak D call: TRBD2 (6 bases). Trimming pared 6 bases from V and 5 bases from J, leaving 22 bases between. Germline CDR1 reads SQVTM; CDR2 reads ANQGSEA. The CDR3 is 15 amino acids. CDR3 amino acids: CSVPTTGVIRETQYF. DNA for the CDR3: TGCAGCGTCCCTACCACGGGGGTGATTAGGGAGACCCAGTACTTC. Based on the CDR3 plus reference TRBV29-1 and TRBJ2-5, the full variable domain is SAVISQKPSRDICQRGTSLTIQCQVDSQVTMMFWYRQQPGQSLTLIATANQGSEATYESGFVIDKFPISRPNLTFSTLTVSNMSPEDSSIYLCSVPTTGVIRETQYFGPGTRLLVL.

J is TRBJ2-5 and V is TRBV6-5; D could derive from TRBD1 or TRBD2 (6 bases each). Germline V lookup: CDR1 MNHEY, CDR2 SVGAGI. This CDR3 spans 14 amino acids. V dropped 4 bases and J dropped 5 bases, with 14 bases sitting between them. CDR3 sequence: CASSFGGAGETQYF. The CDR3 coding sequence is TGTGCCAGCAGTTTCGGGGGCGCCGGGGAGACCCAGTACTTC.

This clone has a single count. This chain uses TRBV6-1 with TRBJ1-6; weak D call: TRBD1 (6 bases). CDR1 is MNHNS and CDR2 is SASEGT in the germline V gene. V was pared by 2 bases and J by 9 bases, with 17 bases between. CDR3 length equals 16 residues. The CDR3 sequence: CASSERGAEKGSPLHF. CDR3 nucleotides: TGTGCCAGCAGTGAAAGGGGGGCGGAGAAAGGTTCACCCCTCCACTTT.

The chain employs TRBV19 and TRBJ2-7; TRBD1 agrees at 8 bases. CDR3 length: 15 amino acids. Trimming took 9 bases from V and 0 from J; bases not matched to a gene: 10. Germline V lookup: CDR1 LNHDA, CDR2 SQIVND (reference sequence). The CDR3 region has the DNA TGTGCCAGCGCACGACAGGGGCTATACTCCTACGAGCAGTACTTC. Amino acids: CASARQGLYSYEQYF.

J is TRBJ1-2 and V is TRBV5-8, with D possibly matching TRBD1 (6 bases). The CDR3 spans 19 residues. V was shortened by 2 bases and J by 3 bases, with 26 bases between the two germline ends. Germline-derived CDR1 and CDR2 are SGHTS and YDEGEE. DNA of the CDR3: TGTGCCAGCAGCTTTGGATGGCAGCCTAATGGGGGCTCTTACTATGGCTACACCTTC. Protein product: CASSFGWQPNGGSYYGYTF.

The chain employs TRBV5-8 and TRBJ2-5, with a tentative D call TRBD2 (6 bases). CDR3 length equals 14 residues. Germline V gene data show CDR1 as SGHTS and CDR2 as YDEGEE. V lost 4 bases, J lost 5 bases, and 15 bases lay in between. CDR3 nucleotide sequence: TGTGCCAGCAGCCGCTCGCGGGGCTGGGAGACCCAGTACTTC. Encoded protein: CASSRSRGWETQYF.

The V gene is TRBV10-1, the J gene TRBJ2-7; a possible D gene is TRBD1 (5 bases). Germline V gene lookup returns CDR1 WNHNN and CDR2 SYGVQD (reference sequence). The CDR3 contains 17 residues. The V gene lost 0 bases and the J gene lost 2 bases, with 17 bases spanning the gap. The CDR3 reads CASSESKRQYMAYEQYF. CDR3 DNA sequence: TGCGCCAGCAGTGAGTCGAAGAGACAGTACATGGCCTACGAGCAGTACTTC.

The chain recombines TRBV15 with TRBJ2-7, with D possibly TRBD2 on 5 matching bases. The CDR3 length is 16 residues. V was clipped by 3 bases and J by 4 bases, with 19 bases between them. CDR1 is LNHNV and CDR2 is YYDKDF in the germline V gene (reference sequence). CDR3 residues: CATSRTDWTGSYEQYF. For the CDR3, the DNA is TGTGCCACCAGCAGGACCGACTGGACGGGGAGTTACGAGCAGTACTTC. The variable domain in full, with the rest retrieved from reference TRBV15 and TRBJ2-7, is DAMVIQNPRYQVTQFGKPVTLSCSQTLNHNVMYWYQQKSSQAPKLLFHYYDKDFNNEADTPDNFQSRRPNTSFCFLDIRSPGLGDTAMYLCATSRTDWTGSYEQYFGPGTRLTVT.

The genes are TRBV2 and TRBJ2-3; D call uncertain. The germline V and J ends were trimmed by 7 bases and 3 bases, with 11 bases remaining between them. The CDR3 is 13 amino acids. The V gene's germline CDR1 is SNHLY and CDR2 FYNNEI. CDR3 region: CASILRGTDTQYF. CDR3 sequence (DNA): TGTGCCAGCATACTGCGCGGTACAGATACGCAGTATTTT.

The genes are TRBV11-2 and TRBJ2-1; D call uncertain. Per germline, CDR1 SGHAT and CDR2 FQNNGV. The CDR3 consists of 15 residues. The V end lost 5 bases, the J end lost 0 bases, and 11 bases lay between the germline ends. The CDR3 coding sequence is TGTGCCAGCAGCCCAAGGGCGGTCTCCTACAATGAGCAGTTCTTC. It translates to CASSPRAVSYNEQFF.

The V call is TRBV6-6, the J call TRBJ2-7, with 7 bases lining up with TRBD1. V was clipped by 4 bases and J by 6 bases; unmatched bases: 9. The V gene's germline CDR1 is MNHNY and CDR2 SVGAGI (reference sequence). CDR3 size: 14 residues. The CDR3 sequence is CASSFQTGSGEQYF. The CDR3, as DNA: TGTGCCAGCAGTTTCCAGACAGGGTCGGGCGAGCAGTACTTC.

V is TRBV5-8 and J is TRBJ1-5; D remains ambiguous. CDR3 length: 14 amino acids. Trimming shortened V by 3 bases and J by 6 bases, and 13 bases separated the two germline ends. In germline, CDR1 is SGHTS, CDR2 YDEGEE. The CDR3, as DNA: TGTGCCAGCAGCTCCCTACGGGAGGTTCAGCCCCAGCATTTT. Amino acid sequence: CASSSLREVQPQHF.

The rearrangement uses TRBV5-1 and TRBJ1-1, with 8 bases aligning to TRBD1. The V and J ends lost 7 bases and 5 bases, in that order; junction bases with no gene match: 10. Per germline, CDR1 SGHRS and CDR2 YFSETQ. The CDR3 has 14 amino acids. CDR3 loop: CASLQGGGSTEAFF. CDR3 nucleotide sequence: TGCGCCAGCCTACAGGGGGGTGGTAGTACTGAAGCTTTCTTT. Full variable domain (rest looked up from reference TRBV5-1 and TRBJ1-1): KAGVTQTPRYLIKTRGQQVTLSCSPISGHRSVSWYQQTPGQGLQFLFEYFSETQRNKGNFPGRFSGRQFSNSRSEMNVSTLELGDSALYLCASLQGGGSTEAFFGQGTRLTVV.

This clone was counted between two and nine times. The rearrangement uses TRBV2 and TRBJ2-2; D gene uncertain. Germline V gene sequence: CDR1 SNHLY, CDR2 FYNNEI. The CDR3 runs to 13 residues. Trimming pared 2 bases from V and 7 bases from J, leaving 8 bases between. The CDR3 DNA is TGTGCCAGCAGTGAAATTTTGCGCGGGGAGCTGTTTTTT. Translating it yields CASSEILRGELFF.

The CDR3 is CASSYGALSSYEQYF. The CDR3 DNA reads as TGTGCCAGCAGTTACGGGGCCCTAAGCTCCTACGAGCAGTACTTC. The chain combines TRBV6-6 with TRBJ2-7, with D maybe TRBD1 (5 bases). Germline V lookup: CDR1 MNHNY, CDR2 SVGAGI (reference sequence). V was shortened by 2 bases and J by 0 bases, with 11 bases between the two germline ends. The CDR3 is 15 residues long.

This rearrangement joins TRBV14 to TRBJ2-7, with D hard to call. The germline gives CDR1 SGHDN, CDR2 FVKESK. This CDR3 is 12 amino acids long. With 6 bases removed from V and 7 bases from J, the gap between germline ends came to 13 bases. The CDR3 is CASSRGGLEQYF. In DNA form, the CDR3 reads TGTGCCAGCAGTCGCGGCGGTTTAGAGCAGTACTTC.

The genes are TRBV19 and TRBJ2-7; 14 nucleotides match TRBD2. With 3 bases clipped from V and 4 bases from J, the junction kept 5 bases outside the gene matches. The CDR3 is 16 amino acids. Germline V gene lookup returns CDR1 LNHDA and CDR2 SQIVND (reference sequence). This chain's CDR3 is CASSMGLAGAMYEQYF. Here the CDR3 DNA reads TGTGCCAGTAGTATGGGACTAGCGGGAGCTATGTACGAGCAGTACTTC.

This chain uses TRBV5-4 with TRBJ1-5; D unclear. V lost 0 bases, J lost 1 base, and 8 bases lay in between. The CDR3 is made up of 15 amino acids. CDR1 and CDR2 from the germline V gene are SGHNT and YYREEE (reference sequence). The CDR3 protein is CASSLAVGSNQPQHF. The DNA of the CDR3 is TGTGCCAGCAGCTTGGCCGTCGGAAGCAATCAGCCCCAGCATTTT.

CDR3 region: CASSIRGNMGNQPQHF. For the CDR3, the DNA is TGTGCCAGTAGTATTCGTGGGAATATGGGGAATCAGCCCCAGCATTTT. This chain joins TRBV19 and TRBJ1-5, with D unclear. This CDR3 spans 16 amino acids. V was pared by 3 bases and J by 4 bases, with 16 bases between. The germline CDR1 and CDR2 sequences are LNHDA and SQIVND (reference sequence).

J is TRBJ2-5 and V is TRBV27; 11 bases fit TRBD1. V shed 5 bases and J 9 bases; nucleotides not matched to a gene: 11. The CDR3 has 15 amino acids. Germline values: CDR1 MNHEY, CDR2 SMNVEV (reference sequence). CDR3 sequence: CASSPPGQGGLAQYF. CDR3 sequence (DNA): TGTGCCAGCAGTCCCCCGGGACAGGGGGGATTGGCCCAGTACTTC.

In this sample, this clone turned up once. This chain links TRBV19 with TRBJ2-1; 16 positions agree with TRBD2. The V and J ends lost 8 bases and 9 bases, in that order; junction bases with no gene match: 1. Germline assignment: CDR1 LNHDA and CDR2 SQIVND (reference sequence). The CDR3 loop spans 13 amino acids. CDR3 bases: TGTGCCAGTGGGACTAGCGGGAGGGGTGAGCAGTTCTTC. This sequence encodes CASGTSGRGEQFF.